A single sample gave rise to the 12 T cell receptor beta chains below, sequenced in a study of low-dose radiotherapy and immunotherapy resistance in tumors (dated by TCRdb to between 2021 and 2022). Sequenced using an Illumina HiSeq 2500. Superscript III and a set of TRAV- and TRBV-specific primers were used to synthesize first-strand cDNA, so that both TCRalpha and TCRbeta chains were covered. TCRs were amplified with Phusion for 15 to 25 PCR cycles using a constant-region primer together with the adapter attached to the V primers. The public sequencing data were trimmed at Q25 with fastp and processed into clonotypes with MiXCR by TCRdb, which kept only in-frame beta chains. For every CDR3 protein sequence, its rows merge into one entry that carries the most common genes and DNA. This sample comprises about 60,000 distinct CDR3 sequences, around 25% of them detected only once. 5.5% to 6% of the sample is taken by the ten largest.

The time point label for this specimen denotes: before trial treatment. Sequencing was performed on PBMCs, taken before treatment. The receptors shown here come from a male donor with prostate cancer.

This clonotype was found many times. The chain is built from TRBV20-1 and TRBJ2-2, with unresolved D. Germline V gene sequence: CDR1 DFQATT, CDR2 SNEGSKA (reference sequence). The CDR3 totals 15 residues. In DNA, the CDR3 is TGCAGCGCACCAGCCCAGGTCATACACACCGGGGAGCTGTTTTTT. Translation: CSAPAQVIHTGELFF.

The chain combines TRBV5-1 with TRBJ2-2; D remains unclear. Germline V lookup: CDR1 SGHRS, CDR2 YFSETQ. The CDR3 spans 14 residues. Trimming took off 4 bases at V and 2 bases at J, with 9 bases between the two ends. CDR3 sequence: CASSVNRNTGELFF. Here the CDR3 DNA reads TGCGCCAGCAGCGTGAACAGAAACACCGGGGAGCTGTTTTTT.

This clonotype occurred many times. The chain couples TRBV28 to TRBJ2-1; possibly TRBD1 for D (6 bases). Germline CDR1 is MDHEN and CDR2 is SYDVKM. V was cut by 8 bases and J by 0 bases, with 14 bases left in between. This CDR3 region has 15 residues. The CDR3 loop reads CASGGSLISYNEQFF. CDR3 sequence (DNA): TGTGCCAGCGGGGGCAGTCTAATCTCCTACAATGAGCAGTTCTTC. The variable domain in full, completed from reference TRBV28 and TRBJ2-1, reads DVKVTQSSRYLVKRTGEKVFLECVQDMDHENMFWYRQDPGLGLRLIYFSYDVKMKEKGDIPEGYSVSREKKERFSLILESASTNQTSMYLCASGGSLISYNEQFFGPGTRLTVL.

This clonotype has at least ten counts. The CDR3 here is CSAREGLAIGETQYF. For the CDR3, the DNA is TGCAGTGCTAGAGAGGGACTAGCGATTGGCGAGACCCAGTACTTC. The chain links TRBV20-1 to TRBJ2-5; 10 bases are a match to TRBD2. The CDR3 spans 15 residues. Germline V CDR1 and CDR2: DFQATT, SNEGSKA (reference sequence). Trimming cost V 0 bases and J 5 bases; bases outside gene matches: 6.

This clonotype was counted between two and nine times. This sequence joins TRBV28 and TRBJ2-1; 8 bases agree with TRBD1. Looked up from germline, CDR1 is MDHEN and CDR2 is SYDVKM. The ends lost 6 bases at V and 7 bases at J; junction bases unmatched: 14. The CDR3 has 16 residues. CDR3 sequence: CASSPPPGQGKNEQFF. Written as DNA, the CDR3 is TGTGCCAGCAGCCCACCACCTGGACAGGGTAAGAATGAGCAGTTCTTC. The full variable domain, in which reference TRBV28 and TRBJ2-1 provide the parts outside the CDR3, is DVKVTQSSRYLVKRTGEKVFLECVQDMDHENMFWYRQDPGLGLRLIYFSYDVKMKEKGDIPEGYSVSREKKERFSLILESASTNQTSMYLCASSPPPGQGKNEQFFGPGTRLTVL.

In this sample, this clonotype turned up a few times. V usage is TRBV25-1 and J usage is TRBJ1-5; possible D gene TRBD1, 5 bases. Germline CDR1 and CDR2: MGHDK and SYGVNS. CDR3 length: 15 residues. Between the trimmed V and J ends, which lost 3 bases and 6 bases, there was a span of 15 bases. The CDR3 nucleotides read TGTGCCAGCAGTGAGGCGGGGGGAGGGCGTCAGCCCCAGCATTTT. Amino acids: CASSEAGGGRQPQHF.

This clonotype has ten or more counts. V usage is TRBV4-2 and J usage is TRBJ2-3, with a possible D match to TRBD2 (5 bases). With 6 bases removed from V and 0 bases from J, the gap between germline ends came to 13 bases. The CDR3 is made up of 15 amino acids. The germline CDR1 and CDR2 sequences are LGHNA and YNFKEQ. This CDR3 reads CASSPRSGSTDTQYF. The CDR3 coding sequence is TGTGCCAGCAGTCCCCGATCGGGGAGCACAGATACGCAGTATTTT.

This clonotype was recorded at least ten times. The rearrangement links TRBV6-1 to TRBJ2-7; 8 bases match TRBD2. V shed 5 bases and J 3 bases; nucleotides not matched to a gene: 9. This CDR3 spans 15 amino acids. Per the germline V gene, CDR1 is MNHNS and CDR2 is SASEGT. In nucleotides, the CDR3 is TGTGCCAGCAGTCCACCTACCGGGACTAGCTACGAGCAGTACTTC. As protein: CASSPPTGTSYEQYF.

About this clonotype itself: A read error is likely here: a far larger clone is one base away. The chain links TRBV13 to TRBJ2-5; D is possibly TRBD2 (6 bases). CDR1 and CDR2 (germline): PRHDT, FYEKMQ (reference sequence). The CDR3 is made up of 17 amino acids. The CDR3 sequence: CASSEAPLGLTQKTQYF. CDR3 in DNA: TGTGCCAGCAGTGAAGCCCCCCTGGGACTGACCCAAAAGACCCAGTACTTC.

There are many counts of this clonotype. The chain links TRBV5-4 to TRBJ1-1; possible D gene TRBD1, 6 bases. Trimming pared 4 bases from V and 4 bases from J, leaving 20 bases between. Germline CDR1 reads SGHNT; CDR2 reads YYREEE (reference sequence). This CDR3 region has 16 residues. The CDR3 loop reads CASSGGGGKGGTEAFF. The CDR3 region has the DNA TGTGCCAGCAGCGGGGGGGGGGGCAAGGGGGGCACTGAAGCTTTCTTT.

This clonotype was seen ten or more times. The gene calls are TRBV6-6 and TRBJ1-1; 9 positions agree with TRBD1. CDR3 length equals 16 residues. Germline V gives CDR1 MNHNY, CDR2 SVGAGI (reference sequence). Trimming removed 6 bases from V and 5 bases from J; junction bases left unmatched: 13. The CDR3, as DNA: TGTGCCAGCAGGCCCGGGACAGGGAGAGGGGGAACTGAAGCTTTCTTT. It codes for CASRPGTGRGGTEAFF.

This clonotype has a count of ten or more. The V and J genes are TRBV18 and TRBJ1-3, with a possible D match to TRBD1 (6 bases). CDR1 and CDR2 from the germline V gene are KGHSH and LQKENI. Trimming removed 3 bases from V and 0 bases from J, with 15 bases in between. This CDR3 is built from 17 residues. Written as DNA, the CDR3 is TGTGCCAGCTCACCCTTACAGGGTGGGATCTCTGGAAACACCATATATTTT. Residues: CASSPLQGGISGNTIYF.